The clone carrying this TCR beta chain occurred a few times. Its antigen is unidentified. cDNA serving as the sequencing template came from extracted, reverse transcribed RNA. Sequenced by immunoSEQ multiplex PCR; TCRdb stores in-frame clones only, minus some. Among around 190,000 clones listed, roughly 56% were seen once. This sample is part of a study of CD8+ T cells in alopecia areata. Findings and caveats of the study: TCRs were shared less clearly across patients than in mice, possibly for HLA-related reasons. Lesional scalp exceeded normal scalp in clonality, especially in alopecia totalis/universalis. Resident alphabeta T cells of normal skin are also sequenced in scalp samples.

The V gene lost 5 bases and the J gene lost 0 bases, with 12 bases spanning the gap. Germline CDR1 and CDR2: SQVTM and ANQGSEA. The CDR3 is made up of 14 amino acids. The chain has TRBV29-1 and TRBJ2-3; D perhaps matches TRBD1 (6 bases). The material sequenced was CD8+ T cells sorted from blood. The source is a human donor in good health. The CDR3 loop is CSVPDSPSTDTQYF. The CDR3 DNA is TGCAGCGTTCCGGACAGTCCTAGCACAGATACGCAGTATTTT.